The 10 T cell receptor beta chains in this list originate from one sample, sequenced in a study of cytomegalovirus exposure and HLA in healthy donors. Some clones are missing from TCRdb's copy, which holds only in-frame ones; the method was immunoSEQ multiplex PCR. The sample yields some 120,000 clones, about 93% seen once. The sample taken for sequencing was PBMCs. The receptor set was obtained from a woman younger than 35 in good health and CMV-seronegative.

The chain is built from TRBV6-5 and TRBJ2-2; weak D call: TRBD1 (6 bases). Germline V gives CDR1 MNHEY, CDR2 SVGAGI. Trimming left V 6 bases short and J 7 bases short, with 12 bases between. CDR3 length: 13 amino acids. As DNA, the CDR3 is TGTGCCAGCAGACGAGGGACACGCGGGGAGCTGTTTTTT. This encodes CASRRGTRGELFF.

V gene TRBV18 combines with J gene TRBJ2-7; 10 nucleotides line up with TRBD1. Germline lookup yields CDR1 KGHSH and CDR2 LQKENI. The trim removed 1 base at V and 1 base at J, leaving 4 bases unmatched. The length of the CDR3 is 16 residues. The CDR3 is CASSPLLGQGSYEQYF. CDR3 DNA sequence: TGTGCCAGCTCACCACTCCTGGGACAGGGGTCCTACGAGCAGTACTTC.

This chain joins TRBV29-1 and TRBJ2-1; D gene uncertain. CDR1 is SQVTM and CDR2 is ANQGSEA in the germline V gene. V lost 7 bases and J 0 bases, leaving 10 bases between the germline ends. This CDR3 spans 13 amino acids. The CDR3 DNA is TGCAGCGCAGCGTTAAGCTCCTACAATGAGCAGTTCTTC. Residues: CSAALSSYNEQFF.

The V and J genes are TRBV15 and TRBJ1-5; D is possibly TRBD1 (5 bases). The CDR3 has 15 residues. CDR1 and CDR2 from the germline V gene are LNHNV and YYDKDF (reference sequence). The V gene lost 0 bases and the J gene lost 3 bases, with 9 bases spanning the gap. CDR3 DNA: TGTGCCACCAGCAGAGATATAGGGGCCAATCAGCCCCAGCATTTT. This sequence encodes CATSRDIGANQPQHF.

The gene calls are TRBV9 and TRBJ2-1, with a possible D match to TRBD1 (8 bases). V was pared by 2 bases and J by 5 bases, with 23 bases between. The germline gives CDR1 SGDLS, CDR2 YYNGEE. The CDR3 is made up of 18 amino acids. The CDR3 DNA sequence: TGTGCCAGCAGCGTTTTCCCCAACCAAGCGGGACAGGACAATGAGCAGTTCTTC. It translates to CASSVFPNQAGQDNEQFF. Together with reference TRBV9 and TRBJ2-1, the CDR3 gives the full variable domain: DSGVTQTPKHLITATGQRVTLRCSPRSGDLSVYWYQQSLDQGLQFLIQYYNGEERAKGNILERFSAQQFPDLHSELNLSSLELGDSALYFCASSVFPNQAGQDNEQFFGPGTRLTVL.

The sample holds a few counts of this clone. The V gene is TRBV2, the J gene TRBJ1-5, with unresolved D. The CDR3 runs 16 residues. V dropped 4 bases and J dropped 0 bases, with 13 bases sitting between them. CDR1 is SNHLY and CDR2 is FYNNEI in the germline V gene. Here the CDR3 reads CASSGRGISSNQPQHF. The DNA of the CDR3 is TGTGCCAGCAGTGGACGGGGAATAAGTAGCAATCAGCCCCAGCATTTT.

DNA for the CDR3: TGTGCCAGCAGCCAGGGGGGCGGCCGAGACCTCTACACCTTC. Amino acid sequence: CASSQGGGRDLYTF. The rearrangement uses TRBV5-4 and TRBJ1-2; the match to TRBD1 covers 7 bases. The germline V gene has CDR1 SGHNT and CDR2 YYREEE (reference sequence). The CDR3 has 14 residues. The ends lost 4 bases at V and 10 bases at J; junction bases unmatched: 13.

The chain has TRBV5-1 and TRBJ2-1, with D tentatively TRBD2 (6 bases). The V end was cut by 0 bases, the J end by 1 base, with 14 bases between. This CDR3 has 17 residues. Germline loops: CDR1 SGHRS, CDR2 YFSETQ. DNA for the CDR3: TGCGCCAGCAGCTTGGGCGCGGGGCCTAAGTCCTACAATGAGCAGTTCTTC. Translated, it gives CASSLGAGPKSYNEQFF.

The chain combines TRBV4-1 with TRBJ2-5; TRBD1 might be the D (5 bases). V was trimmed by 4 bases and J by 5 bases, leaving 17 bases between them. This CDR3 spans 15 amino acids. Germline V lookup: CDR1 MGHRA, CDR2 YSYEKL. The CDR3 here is CASSLVQVMGETQYF. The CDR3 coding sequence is TGCGCCAGCAGCCTTGTACAGGTCATGGGGGAGACCCAGTACTTC.

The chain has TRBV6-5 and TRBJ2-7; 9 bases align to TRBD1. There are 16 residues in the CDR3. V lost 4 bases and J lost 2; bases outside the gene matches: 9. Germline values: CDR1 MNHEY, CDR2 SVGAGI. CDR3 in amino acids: CASSLPPGQGPYEQYF. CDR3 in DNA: TGTGCCAGCAGTTTGCCTCCGGGACAGGGACCCTACGAGCAGTACTTC.